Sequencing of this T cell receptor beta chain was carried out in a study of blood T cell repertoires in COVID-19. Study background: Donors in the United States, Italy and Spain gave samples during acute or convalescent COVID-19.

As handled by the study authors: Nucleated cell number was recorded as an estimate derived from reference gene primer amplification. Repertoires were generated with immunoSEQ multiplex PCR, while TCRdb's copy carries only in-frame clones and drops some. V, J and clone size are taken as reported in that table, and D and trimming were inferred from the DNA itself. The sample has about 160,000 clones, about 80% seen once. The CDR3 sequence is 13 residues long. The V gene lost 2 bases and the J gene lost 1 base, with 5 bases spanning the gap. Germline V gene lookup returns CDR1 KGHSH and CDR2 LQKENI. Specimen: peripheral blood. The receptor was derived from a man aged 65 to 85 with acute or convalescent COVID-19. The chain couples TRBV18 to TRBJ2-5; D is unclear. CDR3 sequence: CASSPTIQETQYF. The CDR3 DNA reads TGTGCCAGCTCACCAACAATCCAAGAGACCCAGTACTTC. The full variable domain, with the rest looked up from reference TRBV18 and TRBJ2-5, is NAGVMQNPRHLVRRRGQEARLRCSPMKGHSHVYWYRQLPEEGLKFMVYLQKENIIDESGMPKERFSAEFPKEGPSILRIQQVVRGDSAAYFCASSPTIQETQYFGPGTRLLVL.